The T cell receptor (beta chain) under discussion was sequenced for a study of cytomegalovirus exposure and HLA in healthy donors. Note on this clone: Its specificity is not known.

Amplification used 60 Vbeta primers and 13 Jbeta primers. The repertoire was sequenced with immunoSEQ multiplex PCR; TCRdb's copy has only in-frame clones and lacks some. Here the sample spans approximately 190,000 clones, approximately 80% being singletons. Overall study findings and caveats: Reported findings show TCR beta sequences accurately forecast HLA-A and HLA-B alleles in most subjects. Analyses of presence/absence relied on an assumption of roughly uniform sequencing depth across donors. In a later analysis, several top co-occurrence clusters appeared linked to parvovirus B19, influenza, CMV and Epstein-Barr virus.

The junction had 10 bases not matched to a gene; V was cut back by 7 bases and J by 3 bases. Looked up from germline, CDR1 is SQVTM and CDR2 is ANQGSEA. The CDR3 has 14 amino acids. This chain joins TRBV29-1 and TRBJ2-7; 9 bases match TRBD1. This TCR derives from a woman aged 25 to 39 in good health and CMV-seropositive. Input material: PBMCs. The CDR3 bases are TGCAGCGCGTTAATACAGGGGGCAGGCTACGAGCAGTACTTC. Residues: CSALIQGAGYEQYF.